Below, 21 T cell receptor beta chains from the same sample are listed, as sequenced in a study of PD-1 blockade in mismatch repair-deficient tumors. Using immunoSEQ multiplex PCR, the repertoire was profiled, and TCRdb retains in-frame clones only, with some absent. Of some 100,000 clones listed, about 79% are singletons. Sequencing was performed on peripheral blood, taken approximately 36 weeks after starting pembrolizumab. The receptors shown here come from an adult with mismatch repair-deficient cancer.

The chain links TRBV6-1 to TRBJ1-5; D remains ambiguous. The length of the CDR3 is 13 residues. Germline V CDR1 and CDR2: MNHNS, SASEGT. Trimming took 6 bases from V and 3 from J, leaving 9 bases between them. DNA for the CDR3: TGTGCCAGCAGACCGGGCTTCAATCAGCCCCAGCATTTT. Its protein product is CASRPGFNQPQHF.

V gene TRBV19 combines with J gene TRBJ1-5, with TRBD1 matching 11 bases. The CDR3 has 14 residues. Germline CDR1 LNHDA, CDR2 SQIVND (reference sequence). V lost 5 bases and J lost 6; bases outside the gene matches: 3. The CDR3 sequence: CASSGTGGLQPQHF. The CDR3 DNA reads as TGTGCCAGTAGTGGGACAGGGGGGCTTCAGCCCCAGCATTTT.

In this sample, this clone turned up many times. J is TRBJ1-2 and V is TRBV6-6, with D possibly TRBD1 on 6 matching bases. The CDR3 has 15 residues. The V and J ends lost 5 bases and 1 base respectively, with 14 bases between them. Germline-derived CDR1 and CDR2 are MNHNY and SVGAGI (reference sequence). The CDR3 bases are TGTGCCAGCAGTCCACAGGGAGTAGATAACTATGGCTACACCTTC. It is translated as CASSPQGVDNYGYTF.

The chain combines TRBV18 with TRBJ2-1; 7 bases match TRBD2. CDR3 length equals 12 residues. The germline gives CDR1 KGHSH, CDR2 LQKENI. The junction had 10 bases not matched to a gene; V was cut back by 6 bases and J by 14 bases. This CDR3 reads CASSRGAGEEFF. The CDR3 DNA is TGTGCCAGCTCTCGCGGGGCGGGAGAGGAGTTCTTC.

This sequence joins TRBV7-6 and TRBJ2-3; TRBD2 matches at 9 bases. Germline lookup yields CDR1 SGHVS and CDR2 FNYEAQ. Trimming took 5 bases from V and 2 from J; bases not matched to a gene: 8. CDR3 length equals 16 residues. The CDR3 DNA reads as TGTGCCAGCAGCCCAAATAGCGGGGGAATCACAGATACGCAGTATTTT. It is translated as CASSPNSGGITDTQYF.

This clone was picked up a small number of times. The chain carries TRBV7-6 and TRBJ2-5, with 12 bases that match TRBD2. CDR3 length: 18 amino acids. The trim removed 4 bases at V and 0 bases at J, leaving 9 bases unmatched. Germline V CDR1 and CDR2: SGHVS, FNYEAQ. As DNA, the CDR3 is TGTGCCAGCAGCTCTCCCCGGACTAGCGGGACCTACCAAGAGACCCAGTACTTC. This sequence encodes CASSSPRTSGTYQETQYF.

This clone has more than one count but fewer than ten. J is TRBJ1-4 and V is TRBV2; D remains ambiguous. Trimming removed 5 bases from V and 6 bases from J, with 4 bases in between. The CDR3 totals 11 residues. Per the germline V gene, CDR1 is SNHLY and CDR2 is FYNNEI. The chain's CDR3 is CASSFDEKLFF. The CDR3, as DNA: TGTGCCAGCAGTTTTGATGAAAAACTGTTTTTT.

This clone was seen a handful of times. The CDR3 region is CASSKQNPGGNQPQHF. The CDR3, as DNA: TGTGCCAGCAGCAAACAGAATCCAGGTGGCAATCAGCCCCAGCATTTT. The V call is TRBV21-1, the J call TRBJ1-5; the D call TRBD1 from the table was never checked on the DNA. TRBV21-1 is classified as a pseudogene. This CDR3 has 16 amino acids.

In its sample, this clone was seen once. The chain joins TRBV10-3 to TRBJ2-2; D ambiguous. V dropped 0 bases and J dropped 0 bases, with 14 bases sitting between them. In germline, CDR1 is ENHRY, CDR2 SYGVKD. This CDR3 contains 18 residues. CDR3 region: CAISESDLSPSNTGELFF. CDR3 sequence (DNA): TGTGCCATCAGTGAGTCCGACCTGAGTCCCTCGAACACCGGGGAGCTGTTTTTT.

The CDR3 spells CASSQLVTGSSYEQYF. CDR3 nucleotides: TGTGCCAGCAGCCAACTTGTTACCGGAAGCTCCTACGAGCAGTACTTC. V and J are TRBV14 and TRBJ2-7, with D hard to call. Germline V CDR1 and CDR2: SGHDN, FVKESK. V lost 2 bases, J lost 0 bases, and 14 bases lay in between. This CDR3 is built from 16 residues.

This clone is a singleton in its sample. In DNA, the CDR3 is TGTGCCAGCAGCTCGAACAGGGGGACTGGAGGAAACACCATATATTTT. It yields the protein CASSSNRGTGGNTIYF. The chain carries TRBV5-4 and TRBJ1-3; 8 nucleotides align to TRBD1. Germline V lookup: CDR1 SGHNT, CDR2 YYREEE (reference sequence). This CDR3 region has 16 residues. J lost 4 bases, V lost 3 bases, and 9 bases had no gene match.

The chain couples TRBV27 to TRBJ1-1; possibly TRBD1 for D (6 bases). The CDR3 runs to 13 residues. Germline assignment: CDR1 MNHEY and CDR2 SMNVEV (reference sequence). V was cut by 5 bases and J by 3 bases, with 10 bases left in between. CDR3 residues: CASSRGGYTEAFF. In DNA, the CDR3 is TGTGCCAGCAGTCGAGGGGGTTACACTGAAGCTTTCTTT.

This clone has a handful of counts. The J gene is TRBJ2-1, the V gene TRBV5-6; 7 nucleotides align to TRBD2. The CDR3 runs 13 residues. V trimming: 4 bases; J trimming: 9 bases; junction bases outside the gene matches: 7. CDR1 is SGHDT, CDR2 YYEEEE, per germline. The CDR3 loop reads CASSHTGRSEQFF. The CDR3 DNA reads TGTGCCAGCAGCCACACCGGGAGGAGTGAGCAGTTCTTC.

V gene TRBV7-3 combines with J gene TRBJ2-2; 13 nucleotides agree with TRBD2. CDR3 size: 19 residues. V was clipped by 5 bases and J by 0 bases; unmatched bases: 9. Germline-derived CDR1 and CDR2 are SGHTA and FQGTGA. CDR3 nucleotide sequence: TGTGCCAGCAGCCAAACTAGCGGGAGGGCCTTATCGAACACCGGGGAGCTGTTTTTT. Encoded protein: CASSQTSGRALSNTGELFF.

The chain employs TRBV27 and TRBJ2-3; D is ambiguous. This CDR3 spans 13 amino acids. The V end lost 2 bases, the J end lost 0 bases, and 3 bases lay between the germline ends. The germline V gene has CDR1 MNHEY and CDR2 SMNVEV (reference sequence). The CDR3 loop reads CASSLGSTDTQYF. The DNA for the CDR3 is TGTGCCAGCAGTTTAGGTAGCACAGATACGCAGTATTTT.

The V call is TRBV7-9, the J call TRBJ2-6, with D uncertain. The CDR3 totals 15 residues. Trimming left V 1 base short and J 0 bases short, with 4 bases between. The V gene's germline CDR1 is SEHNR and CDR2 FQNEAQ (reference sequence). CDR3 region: CASSLEGSGANVLTF. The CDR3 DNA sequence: TGTGCCAGCAGCTTAGAGGGCTCTGGGGCCAACGTCCTGACTTTC.

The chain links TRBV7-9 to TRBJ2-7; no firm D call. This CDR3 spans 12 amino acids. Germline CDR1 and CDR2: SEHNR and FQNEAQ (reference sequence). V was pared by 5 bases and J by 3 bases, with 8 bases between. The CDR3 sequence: CASSPTDYEQYF. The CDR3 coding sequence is TGTGCCAGCAGCCCGACGGACTACGAGCAGTACTTC.

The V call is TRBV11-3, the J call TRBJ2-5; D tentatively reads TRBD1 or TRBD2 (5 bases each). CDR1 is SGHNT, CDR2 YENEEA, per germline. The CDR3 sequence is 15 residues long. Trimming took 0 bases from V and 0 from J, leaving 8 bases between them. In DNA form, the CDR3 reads TGTGCCAGCAGCTTAGATCCGGGACACCAAGAGACCCAGTACTTC. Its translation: CASSLDPGHQETQYF.

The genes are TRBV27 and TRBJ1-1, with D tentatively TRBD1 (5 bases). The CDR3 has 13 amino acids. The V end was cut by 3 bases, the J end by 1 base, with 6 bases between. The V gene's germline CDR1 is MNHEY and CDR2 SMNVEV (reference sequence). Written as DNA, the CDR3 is TGTGCCAGCAGTTTTACAGGGAACACTGAAGCTTTCTTT. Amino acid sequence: CASSFTGNTEAFF.

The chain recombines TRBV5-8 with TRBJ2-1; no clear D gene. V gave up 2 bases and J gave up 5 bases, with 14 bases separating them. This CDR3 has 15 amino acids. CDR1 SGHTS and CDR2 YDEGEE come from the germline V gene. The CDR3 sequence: CASSLNLPVNNEQFF. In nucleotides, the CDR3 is TGTGCCAGCAGCTTAAATCTCCCCGTAAACAATGAGCAGTTCTTC.

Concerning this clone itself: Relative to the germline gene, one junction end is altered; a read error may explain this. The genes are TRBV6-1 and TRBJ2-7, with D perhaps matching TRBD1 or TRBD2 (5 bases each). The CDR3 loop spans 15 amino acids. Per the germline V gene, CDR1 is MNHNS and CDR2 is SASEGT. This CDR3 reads CAISEPRQGVYEQYF. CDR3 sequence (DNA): TGTGCCATCAGTGAACCCAGGCAGGGAGTCTACGAGCAGTACTTC.